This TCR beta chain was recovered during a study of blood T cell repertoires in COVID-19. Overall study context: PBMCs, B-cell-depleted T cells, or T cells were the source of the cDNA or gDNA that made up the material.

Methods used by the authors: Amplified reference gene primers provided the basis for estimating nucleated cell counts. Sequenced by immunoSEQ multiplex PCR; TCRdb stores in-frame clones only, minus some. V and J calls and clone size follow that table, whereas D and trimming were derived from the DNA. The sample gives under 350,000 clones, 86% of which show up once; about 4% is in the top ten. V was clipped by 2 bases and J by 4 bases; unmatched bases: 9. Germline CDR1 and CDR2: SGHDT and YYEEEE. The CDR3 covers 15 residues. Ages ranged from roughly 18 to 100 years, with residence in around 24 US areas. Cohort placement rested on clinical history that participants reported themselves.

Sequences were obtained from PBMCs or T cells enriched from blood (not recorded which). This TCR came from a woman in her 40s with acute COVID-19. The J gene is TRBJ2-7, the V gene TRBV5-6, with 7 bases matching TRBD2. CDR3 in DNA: TGTGCCAGCAGCTTTGCTAGGACTAGAGGGTACGAGCAGTACTTC. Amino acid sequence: CASSFARTRGYEQYF. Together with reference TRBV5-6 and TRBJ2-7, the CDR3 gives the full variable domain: DAGVTQSPTHLIKTRGQQVTLRCSPKSGHDTVSWYQQALGQGPQFIFQYYEEEERQRGNFPDRFSGHQFPNYSSELNVNALLLGDSALYLCASSFARTRGYEQYFGPGTRLTVT.